This T cell receptor beta chain was retrieved from a study of blood T cell repertoires in COVID-19 (dated by TCRdb to 2018 to 2020). In terms of the full investigation: Samples covering the acute and convalescent phases of COVID-19 were provided by collaborators in the United States, Italy and Spain. Sample metadata almost always included a de-identified subject ID, COVID-19 status, age in years and sex. HLA class I and class II types, where available, came from metadata supplied by the sample provider rather than from assay-based typing. The material from the prospective study consisted of cDNA or gDNA derived from T cells, B-cell-depleted T cells, or PBMCs. The repertoires were released in a freely available public database intended as a resource for research on the immune response to SARS-CoV-2. The dataset comprised deeply sampled blood TCRbeta repertoires from subjects exposed to, actively infected with, or recovered from COVID-19. Samples were obtained from the ongoing ImmuneRACE study (first 160 participants) and from about 1,300 subjects provided by 6 global collaborators.

At one collaborating source in Seattle, patients were enrolled during active infection and were followed longitudinally through the course of disease. Whole blood was collected in K2EDTA tubes by collaborating institutions according to the institutions' own protocols. For TCRbeta analysis, collaborator samples were shipped as frozen whole blood, as isolated PBMCs, or as DNA extracted from either sample type. The study at large found these results: Clinical and demographic metadata were provided uncurated, with the amount varying by source and participant.

TCRbeta CDR3 regions were amplified from genomic DNA using the immunoSEQ Assay, a bias-controlled multiplex PCR. As for how the authors treated the data: The number of nucleated cells in each sample was estimated by amplification of reference gene primers within the assay. Sequence reads were collapsed and filtered to measure the absolute abundance of every unique TCRbeta CDR3 rearrangement. For each sample, productive Simpson clonality was calculated as the square root of Simpson's diversity index across productive rearrangements. TCRdb retrieved this table from immuneACCESS and kept in-frame rearrangements only. Not all clones are present; in checked studies, unresolved V genes account for under half, and no reason is known for the remainder. Clonal size and the V and J genes are those of that table, whereas D and trimming came from the DNA. This sample is represented by approximately 170,000 clones; 84% of them were singletons. 2.5% to 3% of the sample is in the top ten clones.

The CDR3 goes from the cysteine to the phenylalanine over 15 residues. Only the CDR3 DNA stays, 45 bases, in frame from base 1. CDR1 and CDR2, per the germline V gene, are ENHRY and SYGVKD. Deletion took 0 bases off V and 1 base off J, with a span of 9 bases between the germline ends. Of note for this clone: Its antigen has not been determined. Within one base of it there is no much larger clone, and no base qualities were kept.

Sequencing was performed on peripheral blood. The TCR comes from a woman older than 75 with COVID-19, enrolled during active disease. The sequence links TRBV10-3 to TRBJ1-1; TRBD1 is perhaps the D gene, given 5 matching bases. DNA sequence: TGTGCCATCAGTGAGTCGATCGGGGGGAACACTGAAGCTTTCTTT. Translated, this is CAISESIGGNTEAFF.